The clone carrying this T cell receptor (beta chain) was recorded only once. This entry belongs to a study of cytotoxic CD8 clonotypes in ibrutinib-treated CLL. Overall study: Partial responses numbered approximately 24 and complete responses 2; after a median around 63 months, around 14 stayed remitted and 12 progressed. Response samples came after a median roughly 11 months of treatment, range 6 to 36.

The V end lost 3 bases, the J end lost 7 bases, and 10 bases lay between the germline ends. This CDR3 is 12 amino acids long. In germline, CDR1 is SGHDN, CDR2 FVKESK. Some clones are missing from TCRdb's copy, which holds only in-frame ones; the method was immunoSEQ multiplex PCR. The table shows 200,000 or so clones, with 79% occurring only once. The source material was PBMCs, sampled after 12 months of ibrutinib treatment. This rearrangement joins TRBV14 to TRBJ2-7; D remains ambiguous. The TCR was taken from a human donor with chronic lymphocytic leukemia. In DNA, the CDR3 is TGTGCCAGCAGCCATGCGCCCGGGGAGCAGTACTTC. It encodes CASSHAPGEQYF.